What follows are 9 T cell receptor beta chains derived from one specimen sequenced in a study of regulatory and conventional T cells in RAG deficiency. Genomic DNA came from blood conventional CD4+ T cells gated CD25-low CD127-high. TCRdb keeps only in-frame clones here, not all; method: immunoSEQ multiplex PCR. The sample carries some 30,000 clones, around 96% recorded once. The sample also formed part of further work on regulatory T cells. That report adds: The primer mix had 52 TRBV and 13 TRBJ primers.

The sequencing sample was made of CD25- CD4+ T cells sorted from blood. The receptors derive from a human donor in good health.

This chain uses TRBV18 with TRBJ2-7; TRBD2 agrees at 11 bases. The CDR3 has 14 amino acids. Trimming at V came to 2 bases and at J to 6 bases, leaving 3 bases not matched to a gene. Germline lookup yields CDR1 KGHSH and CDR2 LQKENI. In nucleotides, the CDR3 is TGTGCCAGCTCACCAGCTAGCGGGAGGTCCGAGCAGTACTTC. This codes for CASSPASGRSEQYF.

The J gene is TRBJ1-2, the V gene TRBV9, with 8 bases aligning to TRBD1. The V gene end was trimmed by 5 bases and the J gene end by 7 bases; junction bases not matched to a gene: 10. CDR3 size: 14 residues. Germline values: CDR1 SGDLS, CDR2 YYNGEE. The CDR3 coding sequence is TGTGCCAGCAGGGCAGGAACAGGGGGGGCTGGCTACACCTTC. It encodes CASRAGTGGAGYTF.

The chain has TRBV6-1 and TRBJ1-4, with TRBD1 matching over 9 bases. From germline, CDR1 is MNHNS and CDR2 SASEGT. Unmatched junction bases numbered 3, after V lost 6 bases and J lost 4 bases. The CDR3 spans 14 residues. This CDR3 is CASRDRGNNEKLFF. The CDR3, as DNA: TGTGCCAGCAGGGACAGGGGTAATAATGAAAAACTGTTTTTT.

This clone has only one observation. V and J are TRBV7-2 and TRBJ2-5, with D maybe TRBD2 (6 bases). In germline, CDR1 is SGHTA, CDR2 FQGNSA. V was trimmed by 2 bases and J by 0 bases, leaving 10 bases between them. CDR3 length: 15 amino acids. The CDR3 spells CASSLYGDYQETQYF. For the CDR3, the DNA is TGTGCCAGCAGCTTATACGGGGACTACCAAGAGACCCAGTACTTC. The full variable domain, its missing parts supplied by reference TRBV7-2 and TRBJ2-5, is GAGVSQSPSNKVTEKGKDVELRCDPISGHTALYWYRQSLGQGLEFLIYFQGNSAPDKSGLPSDRFSAERTGGSVSTLTIQRTQQEDSAVYLCASSLYGDYQETQYFGPGTRLLVL.

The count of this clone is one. The CDR3 sequence is CASSLEGLQPQHF. CDR3 DNA: TGTGCCAGCAGCTTGGAGGGGCTTCAGCCCCAGCATTTT. The J gene is TRBJ1-5, the V gene TRBV5-6; tentatively, D is TRBD1 (5 bases). Trimming shortened V by 0 bases and J by 6 bases, and 7 bases separated the two germline ends. Per germline, CDR1 SGHDT and CDR2 YYEEEE. This CDR3 contains 13 residues.

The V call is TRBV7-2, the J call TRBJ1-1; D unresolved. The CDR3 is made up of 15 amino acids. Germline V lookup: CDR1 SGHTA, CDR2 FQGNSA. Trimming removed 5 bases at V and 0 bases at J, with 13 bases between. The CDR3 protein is CASSPREGVNTEAFF. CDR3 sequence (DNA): TGTGCCAGCAGCCCACGGGAGGGCGTGAACACTGAAGCTTTCTTT.

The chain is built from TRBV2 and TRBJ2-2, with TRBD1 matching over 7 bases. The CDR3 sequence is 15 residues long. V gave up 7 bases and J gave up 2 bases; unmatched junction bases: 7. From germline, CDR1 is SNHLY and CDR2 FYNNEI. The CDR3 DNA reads TGTGCCAGCAAATCAGACAGGGCAAACACCGGGGAGCTGTTTTTT. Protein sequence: CASKSDRANTGELFF.

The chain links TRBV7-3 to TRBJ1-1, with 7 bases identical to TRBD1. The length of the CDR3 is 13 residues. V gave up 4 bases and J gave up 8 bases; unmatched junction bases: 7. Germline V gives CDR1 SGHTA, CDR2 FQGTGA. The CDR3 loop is CASSSTGTAEAFF. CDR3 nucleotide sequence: TGTGCCAGCAGCTCAACCGGGACAGCGGAAGCTTTCTTT.

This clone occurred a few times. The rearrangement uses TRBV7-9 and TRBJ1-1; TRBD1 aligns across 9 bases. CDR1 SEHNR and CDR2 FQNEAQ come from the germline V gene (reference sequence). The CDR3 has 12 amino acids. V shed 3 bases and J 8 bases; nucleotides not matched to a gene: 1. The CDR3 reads CASSLDRGEAFF. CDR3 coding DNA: TGTGCCAGCAGCTTGGACAGGGGAGAAGCTTTCTTT.